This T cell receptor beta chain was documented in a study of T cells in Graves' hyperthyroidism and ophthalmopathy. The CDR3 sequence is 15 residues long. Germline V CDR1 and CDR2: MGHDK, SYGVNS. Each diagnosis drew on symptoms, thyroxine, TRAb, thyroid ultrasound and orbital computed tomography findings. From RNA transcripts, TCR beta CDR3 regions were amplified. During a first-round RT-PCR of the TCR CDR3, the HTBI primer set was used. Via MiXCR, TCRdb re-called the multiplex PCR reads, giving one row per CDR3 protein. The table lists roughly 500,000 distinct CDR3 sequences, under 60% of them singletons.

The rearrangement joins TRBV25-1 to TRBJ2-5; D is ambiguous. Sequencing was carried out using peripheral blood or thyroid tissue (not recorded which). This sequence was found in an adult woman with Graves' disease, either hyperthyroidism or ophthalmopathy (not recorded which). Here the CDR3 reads CASPSAAKVGETQYF. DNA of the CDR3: TGTGCTAGCCCGTCGGCGGCCAAGGTCGGAGAGACCCAGTACTTC. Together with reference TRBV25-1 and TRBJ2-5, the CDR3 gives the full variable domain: EADIYQTPRYLVIGTGKKITLECSQTMGHDKMYWYQQDPGMELHLIHYSYGVNSTEKGDLSSESTVSRIRTEHFPLTLESARPSHTSQYLCASPSAAKVGETQYFGPGTRLLVL.